Presented here are 7 T cell receptor beta chains from one specimen sequenced in a study of T cell responses to AZD1222 COVID-19 vaccine. Profiled with immunoSEQ multiplex PCR; TCRdb holds only in-frame clones, not every one. Here the sample spans 190,000 or so clones, over 85% being singletons. Material: peripheral blood, obtained 28 days after the second AZD1222 dose. The source of these receptors is an adult who received the AZD1222 COVID-19 vaccine.

V usage is TRBV18 and J usage is TRBJ2-7; 8 nucleotides agree with TRBD2. V trimming: 3 bases; J trimming: 0 bases; junction bases outside the gene matches: 4. The CDR3 has 15 amino acids. Germline loops: CDR1 KGHSH, CDR2 LQKENI. CDR3 region: CASSPRTSFSYEQYF. The CDR3 nucleotides are TGTGCCAGCTCACCGAGGACTAGCTTCTCCTACGAGCAGTACTTC.

This chain connects TRBV30 to TRBJ1-4; D remains unclear. Trimming left V 7 bases short and J 7 bases short, with 13 bases between. The CDR3 length is 12 residues. Germline loops: CDR1 GTSNPN, CDR2 SVGIG (reference sequence). The CDR3 loop is CASTWLGEKLFF. As DNA, the CDR3 is TGTGCCTCGACCTGGCTAGGTGAAAAACTGTTTTTT.

The chain employs TRBV9 and TRBJ1-1, with 8 bases identical to TRBD1. The CDR3 consists of 14 residues. The germline V gene encodes CDR1 SGDLS and CDR2 YYNGEE. Unmatched junction bases numbered 2, after V lost 3 bases and J lost 1 base. The CDR3 coding sequence is TGTGCCAGCAGCGGGGGGACAGGGAACACTGAAGCTTTCTTT. The encoded protein is CASSGGTGNTEAFF. The full variable domain, completed using reference TRBV9 and TRBJ1-1, is DSGVTQTPKHLITATGQRVTLRCSPRSGDLSVYWYQQSLDQGLQFLIQYYNGEERAKGNILERFSAQQFPDLHSELNLSSLELGDSALYFCASSGGTGNTEAFFGQGTRLTVV.

This chain connects TRBV2 to TRBJ1-1, with 11 nucleotides matching TRBD1. Germline V CDR1 and CDR2: SNHLY, FYNNEI. The CDR3 is made up of 14 amino acids. The J segment lost 10 bases and the V segment lost 7 bases, leaving 11 bases of the junction unmatched. The CDR3 loop reads CASTSDRGRVTAFF. The CDR3 DNA reads TGTGCCAGCACGTCGGACAGGGGGCGCGTGACAGCTTTCTTT.

The rearrangement links TRBV3-1 (or the pseudogene TRBV3-2) to TRBJ2-2; tentative D call: TRBD1 (6 bases). This CDR3 contains 16 residues. Trimming took 4 bases from V and 0 from J, leaving 12 bases between them. The germline gives CDR1 LGHDT, CDR2 YNNKEL (reference sequence). CDR3 residues: CASSLAGTTNTGELFF. DNA of the CDR3: TGTGCCAGCAGCCTAGCCGGGACAACGAACACCGGGGAGCTGTTTTTT.

CDR3 loop: CASSIGINYGYTF. The CDR3, as DNA: TGTGCCAGTAGTATTGGAATAAACTATGGCTACACCTTC. This chain links TRBV19 with TRBJ1-2; D is ambiguous. This CDR3 has 13 amino acids. The V gene lost 3 bases and the J gene lost 2 bases, with 7 bases spanning the gap. Germline CDR1 LNHDA, CDR2 SQIVND (reference sequence). The full variable domain, in which reference TRBV19 and TRBJ1-2 provide the parts outside the CDR3, is DGGITQSPKYLFRKEGQNVTLSCEQNLNHDAMYWYRQDPGQGLRLIYYSQIVNDFQKGDIAEGYSVSREKKESFPLTVTSAQKNPTAFYLCASSIGINYGYTFGSGTRLTVV.

The CDR3 protein is CASSYSGERYNEQFF. The CDR3 DNA follows: TGTGCCAGCAGCTATAGCGGGGAAAGGTACAATGAGCAGTTCTTC. The rearrangement uses TRBV11-3 and TRBJ2-1; 8 nucleotides line up with TRBD2. Germline loops: CDR1 SGHNT, CDR2 YENEEA. Unmatched junction bases numbered 6, after V lost 4 bases and J lost 4 bases. CDR3 length: 15 residues.